This TCR beta chain is from a study of identical twins. TCRdb reprocessed the 5' RACE reads with MiXCR, giving one entry per CDR3 protein. The sample records about 100,000 distinct CDR3 sequences, 5.9% being singletons. Study outcomes and limitations: A lower insertion count was a feature of abundant cord blood beta clonotypes, with no such feature in memory repertoires. Conclusions were drawn cross-sectionally by statistical analysis, without following the same donors.

Trimming took 0 bases from V and 5 from J, leaving 11 bases between them. Germline values: CDR1 SGHRS, CDR2 YFSETQ. CDR3 length: 14 residues. This clonotype was counted ten times or more. Its antigen is not known. What was sequenced was memory T cells sorted from blood. V and J are TRBV5-1 and TRBJ1-2; D uncertain. This TCR was sampled from a woman in her forties or fifties in good health. The chain's CDR3 is CASSLEGSSYGYTF. In nucleotides, the CDR3 is TGCGCCAGCAGCTTGGAAGGATCATCTTATGGCTACACCTTC.